This T cell receptor (beta chain) was observed in a study of T cells after yellow fever vaccination. In its sample, this clonotype was seen many times. CDR3 length: 14 amino acids. Germline V gene lookup returns CDR1 LGHDT and CDR2 YNNKEL (reference sequence). V lost 2 bases to trimming and J lost 2 bases, with 10 bases between them. A single record per CDR3 protein comes from TCRdb applying MiXCR to the 5' RACE reads. The sample has around 400,000 distinct CDR3 sequences, 9.5% to 13% seen once. The chain recombines TRBV3-1 with TRBJ2-7, with D maybe TRBD1 (5 bases). The source is a man between 18 and 35 years old who received the YFV17D yellow fever vaccine. The sample consisted of PBMCs, taken on the day of the first yellow fever vaccination. This CDR3 is CASSQPGHAYEQYF. DNA of the CDR3: TGTGCCAGCAGCCAACCCGGACATGCCTACGAGCAGTACTTC.